The 22 T cell receptor beta chains presented below share a single source sample, sequenced in a study of blood T cell repertoires in COVID-19 (dated by TCRdb to 2020 to 2021). The library was built by means of the immunoSEQ multiplex PCR assay. Not all clones reach the TCRdb copy of this immuneACCESS table, which keeps in-frame sequences only. Checked studies attribute under half of the gap to unresolved V genes and leave the rest unexplained. A total of some 250,000 clones appear in this sample, more than 75% of them only once. The top ten clonotypes cover 0.75% to 1% of the sample. Sequenced: peripheral blood. All receptors derive from a woman aged 40 to 50 who had recovered from COVID-19.

This clone showed up just a few times. This chain links TRBV15 with TRBJ2-2; 7 bases map to TRBD1. The CDR3 covers 14 residues. CDR1 LNHNV and CDR2 YYDKDF come from the germline V gene (reference sequence). Unmatched junction bases numbered 7, after V lost 8 bases and J lost 4 bases. The CDR3 is CATGRQGGTGELFF. Here the CDR3 DNA reads TGTGCCACCGGGAGACAGGGCGGCACCGGGGAGCTGTTTTTT.

The genes are TRBV7-2 and TRBJ1-5; D may be TRBD1 (5 bases). The CDR3 loop spans 15 amino acids. Germline values: CDR1 SGHTA, CDR2 FQGNSA. V lost 2 bases to trimming and J lost 4 bases, with 12 bases between them. The CDR3 DNA reads as TGTGCCAGCAGCTTACAGGGTTGGGTAAATCAGCCCCAGCATTTT. Its protein is CASSLQGWVNQPQHF. Using reference TRBV7-2 and TRBJ1-5 for the parts outside the CDR3, the full variable domain is GAGVSQSPSNKVTEKGKDVELRCDPISGHTALYWYRQSLGQGLEFLIYFQGNSAPDKSGLPSDRFSAERTGGSVSTLTIQRTQQEDSAVYLCASSLQGWVNQPQHFGDGTRLSIL.

The chain is built from TRBV7-2 and TRBJ1-2; 8 bases agree with TRBD1. The junction had 5 bases not matched to a gene; V was cut back by 4 bases and J by 4 bases. In germline, CDR1 is SGHTA, CDR2 FQGNSA. This CDR3 has 14 residues. The CDR3 sequence is CASSYQGASYGYTF. The CDR3 DNA reads as TGTGCCAGCAGCTACCAGGGGGCGAGCTATGGCTACACCTTC.

The chain uses TRBV7-2 and TRBJ2-1, with 9 bases matching TRBD2. Germline lookup yields CDR1 SGHTA and CDR2 FQGNSA. The V and J ends lost 4 bases and 7 bases, in that order; junction bases with no gene match: 14. The CDR3 has 17 amino acids. The CDR3 nucleotides read TGTGCCAGCAGCTCCCCCTGGGGTAGCGGGAGTTATAATGAGCAGTTCTTC. It translates to CASSSPWGSGSYNEQFF.

The J gene is TRBJ2-3, the V gene TRBV9, with D uncertain. Deletions cut 3 bases from V and 4 bases from J, with 9 bases between. Germline CDR1 is SGDLS and CDR2 is YYNGEE. This CDR3 is built from 13 residues. The CDR3: CASSAHSPDTQYF. The CDR3 coding sequence is TGTGCCAGCAGCGCCCACTCGCCAGATACGCAGTATTTT.

The CDR3 nucleotides read TGCGCCAGCAGCCAACGGGACAGTCCTGGGAACATTCAGTACTTC. This encodes CASSQRDSPGNIQYF. J is TRBJ2-4 and V is TRBV4-3, with 7 bases aligning to TRBD1. V was pared by 2 bases and J by 7 bases, with 8 bases of the junction left unmatched. The germline V gene encodes CDR1 LGHNA and CDR2 YSLEER. There are 15 residues in the CDR3.

V is TRBV19 and J is TRBJ1-1; TRBD1 is a possible D gene (5 bases). CDR3 length equals 14 residues. The germline gives CDR1 LNHDA, CDR2 SQIVND (reference sequence). V lost 7 bases and J 1 base, leaving 13 bases between the germline ends. As DNA, the CDR3 is TGTGCCAGTACCCCGTCAGGGTGGAACACTGAAGCTTTCTTT. Translation: CASTPSGWNTEAFF.

The rearrangement uses TRBV21-1 and TRBJ2-1; no check of the table's D call, TRBD2, against the DNA was made. TRBV21-1 is tagged as a pseudogene. This CDR3 contains 17 residues. The chain's CDR3 is CASSKEASGAPHNEQFF. CDR3 coding DNA: TGTGCCAGCAGCAAAGAGGCTAGCGGGGCCCCTCACAATGAGCAGTTCTTC.

V is TRBV5-6 and J is TRBJ1-1; D not certain. The CDR3 is 11 residues long. V lost 1 base to trimming and J lost 5 bases, with 3 bases between them. The germline gives CDR1 SGHDT, CDR2 YYEEEE. The CDR3 loop is CASSLYTEAFF. CDR3 sequence (DNA): TGTGCCAGCAGCTTGTATACTGAAGCTTTCTTT.

The rearrangement uses TRBV5-4 and TRBJ1-2, with D maybe TRBD1 (6 bases). The CDR3 loop spans 12 amino acids. Per the germline V gene, CDR1 is SGHNT and CDR2 is YYREEE (reference sequence). V was pared by 4 bases and J by 11 bases, with 15 bases between. CDR3 sequence reads: CASSPGGAPYTF. The DNA of the CDR3 is TGTGCCAGCAGCCCGGGGGGGGCACCGTACACCTTC.

The chain combines TRBV3-1 (or the pseudogene TRBV3-2) with TRBJ1-2, with D possibly matching TRBD1 (6 bases). Trimming removed 6 bases at V and 5 bases at J, with 16 bases between. The V gene's germline CDR1 is LGHDT and CDR2 YNNKEL (reference sequence). The CDR3 totals 14 residues. Written as DNA, the CDR3 is TGTGCCAGCAGTTCCGAACCTAGGGGGTATGGCTACACCTTC. This gives the protein CASSSEPRGYGYTF.

CDR3 protein: CASSQVAGVGQYV. In DNA form, the CDR3 reads TGTGCCAGCAGTCAAGTAGCGGGAGTAGGGCAGTACGTC. The J gene is TRBJ2-7, the V gene TRBV6-6, with 9 bases identical to TRBD2. Germline CDR1 MNHNY, CDR2 SVGAGI (reference sequence). The CDR3 runs to 13 residues. The V segment lost 5 bases and the J segment 9 bases; nucleotides outside the gene matches: 8.

This chain links TRBV6-5 with TRBJ2-7; 7 nucleotides agree with TRBD2. Germline values: CDR1 MNHEY, CDR2 SVGAGI. The ends lost 7 bases at V and 0 bases at J; junction bases unmatched: 6. The CDR3 spans 14 residues. Here the CDR3 reads CASNLGGSSYEQYV. CDR3 sequence (DNA): TGTGCCAGCAATCTTGGCGGGAGCTCCTACGAGCAGTACGTC.

V gene TRBV30 combines with J gene TRBJ2-5; 7 nucleotides line up with TRBD1. Germline CDR1 is GTSNPN and CDR2 is SVGIG (reference sequence). Trimming took 5 bases from V and 2 from J; bases not matched to a gene: 5. The CDR3 sequence is 13 residues long. The CDR3 coding sequence is TGTGCCTGGGGGACAGAACCGCAAGAGACCCAGTACTTC. This translates into CAWGTEPQETQYF.

The rearrangement links TRBV3-1 (or the pseudogene TRBV3-2) to TRBJ2-1; a weak D match, TRBD2 (5 bases). Germline V gene sequence: CDR1 LGHDT, CDR2 YNNKEL (reference sequence). The CDR3 runs to 17 residues. V shed 8 bases and J shed 8 bases, with 28 bases lying between them. The CDR3 nucleotides are TGTGCCAGCGAGGGATCCCTGGGGTTACGGTTCAAGCATGAGCAGTTCTTC. This translates into CASEGSLGLRFKHEQFF.

This clone occurred once. V gene TRBV11-3 combines with J gene TRBJ2-3, with 13 bases matching TRBD2. V shed 5 bases and J 2 bases; nucleotides not matched to a gene: 4. Germline V lookup: CDR1 SGHNT, CDR2 YENEEA. The CDR3 totals 16 residues. The CDR3: CASSLGTSGATDTQYF. The CDR3 bases are TGTGCCAGCAGCCTCGGGACTAGCGGGGCCACAGATACGCAGTATTTT.

The chain employs TRBV19 and TRBJ1-5; the match to TRBD1 covers 10 bases. The length of the CDR3 is 17 residues. The junction had 7 bases not matched to a gene; V was cut back by 5 bases and J by 0 bases. Germline assignment: CDR1 LNHDA and CDR2 SQIVND (reference sequence). DNA for the CDR3: TGTGCCAGTAGTCCGGGACAGGGGATGCCTAGCAATCAGCCCCAGCATTTT. Translation gives CASSPGQGMPSNQPQHF.

The chain joins TRBV4-3 to TRBJ1-1; 10 bases line up with TRBD1. The CDR3 consists of 16 residues. V dropped 1 base and J dropped 10; count of bases not matched to a gene: 12. The V gene's germline CDR1 is LGHNA and CDR2 YSLEER. The CDR3 DNA reads as TGCGCCAGCAGCCAAGGGGAGCCCGGGACAGGGGCCCGAGCTTTCTTT. Protein: CASSQGEPGTGARAFF.

This chain links TRBV12-3 or TRBV12-4 with TRBJ1-2; D may be TRBD1 (6 bases). The CDR3 consists of 13 residues. Trimming stripped 4 bases from V and 6 bases from J, with 12 bases between. Written as DNA, the CDR3 is TGTGCCAGCAGTTCCCGGGGGGCGCATGGCTACACCTTC. Its translation: CASSSRGAHGYTF.

The J gene is TRBJ2-5, the V gene TRBV5-6; 13 nucleotides line up with TRBD2. Germline CDR1 reads SGHDT; CDR2 reads YYEEEE. The CDR3 loop spans 17 amino acids. V lost 4 bases, J lost 5 bases, and 11 bases stayed unmatched. The CDR3 loop is CASSAGLAGQGGETQYF. The CDR3 DNA is TGTGCCAGCAGCGCGGGACTAGCGGGACAGGGAGGGGAGACCCAGTACTTC.

The chain recombines TRBV5-1 with TRBJ2-5, with D possibly TRBD1 on 6 matching bases. Germline V CDR1 and CDR2: SGHRS, YFSETQ. Trimming took off 0 bases at V and 4 bases at J, with 7 bases between the two ends. This CDR3 is built from 13 residues. The CDR3 loop is CASSLGGPETQYF. Written as DNA, the CDR3 is TGCGCCAGCAGCTTGGGGGGGCCAGAGACCCAGTACTTC.

This chain uses TRBV7-2 with TRBJ2-2; 9 bases map to TRBD2. Germline V gives CDR1 SGHTA, CDR2 FQGNSA. The CDR3 spans 19 residues. The V and J ends lost 2 bases and 0 bases, in that order; junction bases with no gene match: 10. The CDR3 sequence: CASSLRVAGAFANTGELFF. As DNA, the CDR3 is TGTGCCAGCAGCTTACGGGTAGCGGGGGCCTTCGCGAACACCGGGGAGCTGTTTTTT.